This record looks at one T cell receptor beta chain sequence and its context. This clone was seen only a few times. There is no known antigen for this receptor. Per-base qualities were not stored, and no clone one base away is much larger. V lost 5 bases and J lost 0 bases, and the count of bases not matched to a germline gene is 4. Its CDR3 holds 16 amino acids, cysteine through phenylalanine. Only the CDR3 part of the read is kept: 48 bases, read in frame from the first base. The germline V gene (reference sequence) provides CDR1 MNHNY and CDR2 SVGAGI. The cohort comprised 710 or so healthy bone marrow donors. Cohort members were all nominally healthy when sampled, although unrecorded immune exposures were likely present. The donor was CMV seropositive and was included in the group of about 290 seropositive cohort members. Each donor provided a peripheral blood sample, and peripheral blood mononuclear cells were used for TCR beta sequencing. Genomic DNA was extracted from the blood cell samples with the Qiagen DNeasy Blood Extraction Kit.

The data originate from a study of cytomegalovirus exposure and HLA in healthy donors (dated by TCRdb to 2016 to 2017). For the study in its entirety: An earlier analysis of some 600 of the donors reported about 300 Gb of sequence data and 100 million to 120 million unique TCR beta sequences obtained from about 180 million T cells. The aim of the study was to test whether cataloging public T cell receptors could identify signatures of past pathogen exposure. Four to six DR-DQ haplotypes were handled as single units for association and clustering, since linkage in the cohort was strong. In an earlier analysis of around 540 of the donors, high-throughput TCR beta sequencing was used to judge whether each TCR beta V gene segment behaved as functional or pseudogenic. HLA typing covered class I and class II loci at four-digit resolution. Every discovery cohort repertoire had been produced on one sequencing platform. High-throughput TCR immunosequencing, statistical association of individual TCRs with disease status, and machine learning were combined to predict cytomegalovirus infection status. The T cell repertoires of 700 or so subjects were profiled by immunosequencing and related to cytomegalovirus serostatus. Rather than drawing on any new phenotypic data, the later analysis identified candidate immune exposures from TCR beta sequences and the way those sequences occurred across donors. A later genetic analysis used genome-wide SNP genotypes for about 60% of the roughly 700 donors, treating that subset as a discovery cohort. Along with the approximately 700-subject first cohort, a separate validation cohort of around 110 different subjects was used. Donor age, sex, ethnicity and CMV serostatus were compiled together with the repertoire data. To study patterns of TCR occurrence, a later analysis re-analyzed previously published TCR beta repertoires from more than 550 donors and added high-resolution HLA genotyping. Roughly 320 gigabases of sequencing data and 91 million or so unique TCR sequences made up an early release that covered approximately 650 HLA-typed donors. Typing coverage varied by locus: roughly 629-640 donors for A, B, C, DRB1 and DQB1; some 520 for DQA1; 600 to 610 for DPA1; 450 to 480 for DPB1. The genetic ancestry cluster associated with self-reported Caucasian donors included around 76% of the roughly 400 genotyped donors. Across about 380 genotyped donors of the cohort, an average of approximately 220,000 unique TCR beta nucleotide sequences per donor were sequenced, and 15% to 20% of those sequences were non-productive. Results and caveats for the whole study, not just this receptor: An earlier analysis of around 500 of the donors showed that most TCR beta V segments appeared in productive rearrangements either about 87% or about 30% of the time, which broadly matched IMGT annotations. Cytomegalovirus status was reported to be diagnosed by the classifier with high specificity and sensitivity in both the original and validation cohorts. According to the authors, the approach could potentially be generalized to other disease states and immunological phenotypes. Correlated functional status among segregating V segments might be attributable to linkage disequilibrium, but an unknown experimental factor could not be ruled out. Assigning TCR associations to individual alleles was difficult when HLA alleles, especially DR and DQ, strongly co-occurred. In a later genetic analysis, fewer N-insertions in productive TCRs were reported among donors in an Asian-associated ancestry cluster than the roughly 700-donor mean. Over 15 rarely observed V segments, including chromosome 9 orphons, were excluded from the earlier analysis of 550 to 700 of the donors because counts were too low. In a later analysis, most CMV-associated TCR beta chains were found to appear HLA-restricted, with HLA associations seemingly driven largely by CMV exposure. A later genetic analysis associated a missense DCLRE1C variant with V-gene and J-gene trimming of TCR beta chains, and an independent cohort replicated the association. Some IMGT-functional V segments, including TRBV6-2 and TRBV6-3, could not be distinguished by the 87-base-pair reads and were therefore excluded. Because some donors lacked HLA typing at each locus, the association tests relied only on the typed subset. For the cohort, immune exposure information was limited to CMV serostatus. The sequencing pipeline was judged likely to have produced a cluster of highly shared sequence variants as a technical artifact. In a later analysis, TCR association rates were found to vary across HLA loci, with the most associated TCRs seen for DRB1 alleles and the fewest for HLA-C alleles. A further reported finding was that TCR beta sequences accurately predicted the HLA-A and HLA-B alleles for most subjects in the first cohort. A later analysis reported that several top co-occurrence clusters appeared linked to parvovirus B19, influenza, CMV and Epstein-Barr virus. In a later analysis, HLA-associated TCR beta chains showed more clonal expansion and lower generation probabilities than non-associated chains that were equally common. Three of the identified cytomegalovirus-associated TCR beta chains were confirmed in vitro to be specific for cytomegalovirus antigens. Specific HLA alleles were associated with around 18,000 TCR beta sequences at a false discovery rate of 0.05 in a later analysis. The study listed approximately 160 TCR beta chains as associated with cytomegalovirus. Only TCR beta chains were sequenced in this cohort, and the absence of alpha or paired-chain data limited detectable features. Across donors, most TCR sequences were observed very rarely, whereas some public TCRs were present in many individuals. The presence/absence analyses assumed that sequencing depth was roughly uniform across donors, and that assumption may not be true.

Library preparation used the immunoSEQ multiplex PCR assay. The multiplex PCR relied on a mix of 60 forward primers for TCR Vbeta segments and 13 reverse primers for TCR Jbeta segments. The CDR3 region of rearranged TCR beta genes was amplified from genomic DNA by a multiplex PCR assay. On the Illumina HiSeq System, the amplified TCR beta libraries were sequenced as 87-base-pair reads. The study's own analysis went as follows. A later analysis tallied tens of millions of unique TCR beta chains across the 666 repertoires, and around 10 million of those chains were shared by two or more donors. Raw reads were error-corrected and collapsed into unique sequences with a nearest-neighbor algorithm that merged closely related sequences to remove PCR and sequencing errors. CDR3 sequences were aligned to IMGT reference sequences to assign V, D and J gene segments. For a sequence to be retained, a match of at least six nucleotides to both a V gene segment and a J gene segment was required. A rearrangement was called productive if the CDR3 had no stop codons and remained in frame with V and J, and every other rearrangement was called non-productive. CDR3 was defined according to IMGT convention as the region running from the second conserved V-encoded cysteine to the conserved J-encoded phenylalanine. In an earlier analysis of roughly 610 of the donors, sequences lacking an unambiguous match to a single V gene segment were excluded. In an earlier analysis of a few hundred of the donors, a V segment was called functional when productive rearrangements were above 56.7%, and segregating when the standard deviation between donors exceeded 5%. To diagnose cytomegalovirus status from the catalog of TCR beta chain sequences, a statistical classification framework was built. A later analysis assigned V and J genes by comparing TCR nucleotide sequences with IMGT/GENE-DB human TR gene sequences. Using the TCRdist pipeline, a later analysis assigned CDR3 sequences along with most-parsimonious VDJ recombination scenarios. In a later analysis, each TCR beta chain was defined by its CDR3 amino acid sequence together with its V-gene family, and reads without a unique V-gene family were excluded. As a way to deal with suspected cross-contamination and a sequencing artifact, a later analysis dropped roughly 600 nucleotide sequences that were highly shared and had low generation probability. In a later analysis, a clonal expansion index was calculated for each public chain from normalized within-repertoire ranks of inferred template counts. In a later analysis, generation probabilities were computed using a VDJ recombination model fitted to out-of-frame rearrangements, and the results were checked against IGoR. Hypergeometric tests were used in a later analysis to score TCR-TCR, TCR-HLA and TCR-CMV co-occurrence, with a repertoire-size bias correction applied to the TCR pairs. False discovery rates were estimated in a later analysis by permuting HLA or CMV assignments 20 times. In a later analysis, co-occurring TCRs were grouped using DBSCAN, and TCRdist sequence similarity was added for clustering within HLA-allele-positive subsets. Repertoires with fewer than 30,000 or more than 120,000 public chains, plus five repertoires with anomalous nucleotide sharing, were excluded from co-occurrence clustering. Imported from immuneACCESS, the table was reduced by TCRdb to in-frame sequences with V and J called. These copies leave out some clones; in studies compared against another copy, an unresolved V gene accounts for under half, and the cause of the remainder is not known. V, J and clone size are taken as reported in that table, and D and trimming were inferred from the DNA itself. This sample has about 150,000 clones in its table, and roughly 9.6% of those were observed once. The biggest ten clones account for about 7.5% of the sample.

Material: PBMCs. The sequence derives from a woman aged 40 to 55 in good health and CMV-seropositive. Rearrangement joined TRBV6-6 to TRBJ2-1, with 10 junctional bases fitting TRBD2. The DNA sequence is TGTGCCAGCAGTCTGACTAGCGGGCGCTCCTACAATGAGCAGTTCTTC. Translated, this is CASSLTSGRSYNEQFF.